This T cell receptor beta chain was sequenced during a study of early T cells in non-severe SARS-CoV-2 infection. MiXCR, applied by TCRdb to the 5' RACE reads, yields one record per CDR3 protein. The sample has 60,000 to 90,000 distinct CDR3 sequences, roughly a sixth seen once. V dropped 4 bases and J dropped 10 bases, with 19 bases sitting between them. The CDR3 length is 15 residues. Germline lookup yields CDR1 SEHNR and CDR2 FQNEAQ (reference sequence). A few counts support this clonotype. Input material: whole blood. The TCR comes from an adult who was a healthcare worker with PCR-confirmed SARS-CoV-2 infection or an uninfected control (not recorded which). The chain uses TRBV7-9 and TRBJ1-4; D possibly corresponds to TRBD1 (5 bases). The DNA for the CDR3 is TGTGCCAGCAGCTCCGATCAGGTGGGGCTTGGAAAACTGTTTTTT. Translated, it gives CASSSDQVGLGKLFF.